These T cell receptor beta chains were read from a single sample in a study of blood T cell repertoires in COVID-19. Profiling relied on immunoSEQ multiplex PCR, and the TCRdb table lists in-frame clones only, not all of them. Here the sample spans a few hundred thousand clones, about 90% being singletons. The sample taken for sequencing was PBMCs or T cells enriched from blood (not recorded which). Source of these receptors: a woman aged 25 to 39 who had recovered from COVID-19. Each CDR3 is given with its conserved first and last residue. A D gene is named only where the DNA matches it firmly. Rows may omit the clone size; those that give it use once, few, many or a size class.

d_gene	abundance	v_gene	j_gene	CDR3aa	CDR3nt
-	-	TRBV25-1	TRBJ2-3	CASSEWGETSTDTQYF	TGTGCCAGCAGTGAATGGGGGGAGACTAGCACAGATACGCAGTATTTT
-	-	TRBV6-5	TRBJ1-6	CASGKSRDSNSPLHF	TGTGCCAGCGGAAAAAGCCGGGATTCCAATTCACCCCTCCACTTT
TRBD1	-	TRBV11-2	TRBJ2-2	CASSQRGQSTGELFF	TGTGCCAGCAGCCAGAGGGGACAGAGCACCGGGGAGCTGTTTTTT
-	-	TRBV6-5	TRBJ2-1	CASSWDSGNEQFF	TGTGCCAGCAGTTGGGACTCCGGCAATGAGCAGTTCTTC
TRBD1	-	TRBV7-9	TRBJ1-5	CASSADRGHQPQHF	TGTGCCAGCAGCGCGGACAGGGGCCATCAGCCCCAGCATTTT
TRBD1	-	TRBV12-3/TRBV12-4	TRBJ2-2	CASSRQGPGELFF	TGTGCCAGCAGTCGACAGGGGCCCGGGGAGCTGTTTTTT
-	-	TRBV29-1	TRBJ1-2	CSVVNWGGAYGYTF	TGCAGCGTTGTGAATTGGGGGGGCGCATATGGCTACACCTTC
TRBD1	-	TRBV6-2/TRBV6-3	TRBJ2-6	CASSPGTGFFSGANVLTF	TGTGCCAGCAGTCCCGGGACAGGTTTCTTCTCTGGGGCCAACGTCCTGACTTTC
-	-	TRBV4-3	TRBJ1-1	CASSQGEGYAEAFF	TGCGCCAGCAGCCAAGGAGAGGGATACGCTGAAGCTTTCTTT
-	few	TRBV7-9	TRBJ1-1	CASSLFGETEAFF	TGTGCCAGCAGCTTATTCGGTGAAACTGAAGCTTTCTTT
-	-	TRBV9	TRBJ1-1	CASSVAVTTEAFF	TGTGCCAGCAGCGTAGCGGTCACCACTGAAGCTTTCTTT
TRBD1	-	TRBV5-1	TRBJ1-3	CASSLDREGTIYF	TGCGCCAGCAGCTTAGACAGGGAAGGCACCATATATTTT
TRBD1	-	TRBV3-1/TRBV3-2	TRBJ2-2	CASSPPGQVNTGELFF	TGTGCCAGCAGCCCCCCGGGACAGGTGAACACCGGGGAGCTGTTTTTT
TRBD1	-	TRBV5-1	TRBJ1-1	CASSWDRGLTEAFF	TGCGCCAGCAGCTGGGACAGGGGATTAACTGAAGCTTTCTTT
-	-	TRBV6-1	TRBJ2-1	CASSEGRVGNEQFF	TGTGCCAGCAGTGAAGGGCGGGTTGGCAATGAGCAGTTCTTC
-	-	TRBV11-3	TRBJ2-5	CASSLDQGGTQYF	TGTGCCAGCAGCTTAGATCAGGGTGGGACCCAGTACTTC
TRBD1	-	TRBV6-5	TRBJ1-5	CASSGTGGDQPQHF	TGTGCCAGCAGCGGGACAGGGGGCGATCAGCCCCAGCATTTT
TRBD2	few	TRBV18	TRBJ2-1	CASSPRDYLYNEQFF	TGTGCCAGCTCACCCCGGGACTACCTCTACAATGAGCAGTTCTTC
-	-	TRBV29-1	TRBJ1-1	CSVPKGVRNTEAFF	TGCAGCGTTCCTAAGGGGGTCAGGAACACTGAAGCTTTCTTT
-	-	TRBV5-1	TRBJ2-5	CASSPGGGRETQYF	TGCGCCAGCAGCCCCGGCGGGGGCAGGGAGACCCAGTACTTC
-	once	TRBV30	TRBJ1-2	CAWSPGTDSGYTF	TGTGCCTGGAGTCCGGGGACTGATAGTGGCTACACCTTC
TRBD1	-	TRBV7-6	TRBJ2-5	CASSLGLGQGQETQYF	TGTGCCAGCAGCTTAGGCTTGGGACAGGGCCAAGAGACCCAGTACTTC
TRBD1	-	TRBV11-2	TRBJ1-1	CASSQDRVTEAFF	TGTGCCAGCAGCCAGGACAGGGTCACTGAAGCTTTCTTT
TRBD1	few	TRBV30	TRBJ1-1	CAWSFGTGLTEAFF	TGTGCCTGGAGTTTTGGGACAGGGCTTACTGAAGCTTTCTTT
-	-	TRBV9	TRBJ2-2	CASSARRGAGGELFF	TGTGCCAGCAGCGCCCGCCGGGGGGCGGGCGGGGAGCTGTTTTTT
-	-	TRBV6-2/TRBV6-3	TRBJ1-1	CASSQTAVNTEAFF	TGTGCCAGCAGTCAGACAGCAGTGAACACTGAAGCTTTCTTT
-	-	TRBV7-9	TRBJ1-5	CASSFGQGNQPQHF	TGTGCCAGCAGCTTCGGGCAGGGAAATCAGCCCCAGCATTTT
-	-	TRBV19	TRBJ2-7	CASSPEAGYEQYF	TGTGCCAGTAGCCCAGAGGCTGGCTACGAGCAGTACTTC
-	-	TRBV25-1	TRBJ1-2	CASIRQSKSRLANYGYTF	TGTGCCAGTATCAGACAGTCCAAATCACGGCTAGCTAACTATGGCTACACCTTC
-	-	TRBV6-5	TRBJ1-2	CASSRGHPYGYTF	TGTGCCAGCAGTCGGGGACACCCCTATGGCTACACCTTC
TRBD2	once	TRBV3-1/TRBV3-2	TRBJ2-1	CASSSAGGPGGQFF	TGTGCCAGCAGCTCAGCGGGGGGGCCCGGGGGGCAGTTCTTC
-	-	TRBV5-1	TRBJ2-1	CASSLGESYNEQFF	TGCGCCAGCAGCTTGGGGGAGAGCTACAATGAGCAGTTCTTC
TRBD1	-	TRBV11-2	TRBJ2-3	CASSLGQGAWKDTQYF	TGTGCCAGCAGCTTAGGGCAGGGGGCCTGGAAAGATACGCAGTATTTT
-	-	TRBV6-5	TRBJ1-2	CASTYPEGRTYGYTF	TGTGCCAGCACCTATCCGGAGGGGCGCACCTATGGCTACACCTTC
TRBD1	-	TRBV19	TRBJ2-7	CASSPQGTSYEQYF	TGTGCCAGTAGTCCACAGGGGACATCCTACGAGCAGTACTTC
-	-	TRBV4-2	TRBJ1-4	CASSRDGEGRGANEKLFF	TGTGCCAGCAGCCGGGATGGAGAAGGGCGGGGTGCTAATGAAAAACTGTTTTTT
TRBD1	-	TRBV28	TRBJ2-7	CASSLPGTGSYEQYF	TGTGCCAGCAGTTTACCCGGGACAGGGTCCTACGAGCAGTACTTC
TRBD1	-	TRBV7-3	TRBJ2-7	CASSPQQGTEQYF	TGTGCCAGCAGCCCACAACAGGGGACCGAGCAGTACTTC
TRBD1	-	TRBV2	TRBJ1-3	CASTEGQGASGNTIYF	TGTGCCAGCACCGAGGGACAGGGGGCGTCAGGAAACACCATATATTTT
TRBD2	-	TRBV9	TRBJ2-3	CASSVDPSGGLTDTQYF	TGTGCCAGCAGCGTAGATCCTAGCGGGGGGTTGACAGATACGCAGTATTTT
-	-	TRBV27	TRBJ1-1	CASSAGRNTEAFF	TGTGCCAGCAGTGCGGGCCGGAACACTGAAGCTTTCTTT
-	-	TRBV6-5	TRBJ1-1	CASRLREAITEAFF	TGTGCCAGCAGACTCAGGGAAGCGATAACTGAAGCTTTCTTT
-	few	TRBV3-1/TRBV3-2	TRBJ1-2	CASSSIGGSGYTF	TGTGCCAGCAGCTCCATCGGGGGGTCGGGCTACACCTTC
-	-	TRBV13	TRBJ1-2	CASSLVNGDGYTF	TGTGCCAGCAGCCTAGTGAATGGAGATGGCTACACCTTC
-	once	TRBV6-5	TRBJ2-1	CASSYSGRGPYNEQFF	TGTGCCAGCAGTTACTCGGGCAGGGGTCCTTACAATGAGCAGTTCTTC
-	-	TRBV2	TRBJ1-5	CASMVDRGEPQHF	TGTGCCAGCATGGTGGACCGGGGGGAGCCCCAGCATTTT
-	-	TRBV4-2	TRBJ2-5	CASSPIGGREPGETQYF	TGTGCCAGCAGCCCGATCGGGGGAAGGGAGCCTGGAGAGACCCAGTACTTC
-	-	TRBV6-5	TRBJ1-4	CASRKQGTNEKLFF	TGTGCCAGCAGGAAACAGGGAACTAATGAAAAACTGTTTTTT
TRBD1	-	TRBV2	TRBJ1-1	CASSERGQELNTEAFF	TGTGCCAGCAGTGAAAGGGGGCAGGAATTGAACACTGAAGCTTTCTTT
TRBD1	-	TRBV6-6	TRBJ2-1	CASGQGAAYNEQFF	TGTGCCAGCGGACAGGGGGCGGCCTACAATGAGCAGTTCTTC
TRBD1	-	TRBV29-1	TRBJ2-1	CSAVSRDRGYEQFF	TGCAGCGCCGTTAGCCGGGACAGGGGCTATGAGCAGTTCTTC
-	-	TRBV30	TRBJ1-2	CAWSVPWQGLFYGYTF	TGTGCCTGGAGTGTTCCGTGGCAGGGTCTATTCTATGGCTACACCTTC
TRBD1	-	TRBV5-4	TRBJ1-2	CASSLETGTGNGYTF	TGTGCCAGCAGCTTGGAAACCGGGACAGGGAACGGCTACACCTTC
-	-	TRBV30	TRBJ1-1	CAWGRNTEAFF	TGTGCCTGGGGCAGAAACACTGAAGCTTTCTTT
TRBD1	-	TRBV5-1	TRBJ1-1	CASATGPNTEAFF	TGCGCCAGCGCGACAGGGCCGAACACTGAAGCTTTCTTT
-	-	TRBV7-2	TRBJ1-2	CASSLALGGYGYTF	TGTGCCAGCAGCTTAGCGCTGGGCGGGTATGGCTACACCTTC
-	-	TRBV4-3	TRBJ1-2	CASSQDRGNGYTF	TGCGCCAGCAGCCAAGATCGGGGGAACGGCTACACCTTC
TRBD1	-	TRBV5-4	TRBJ1-6	CASSLATGGASYNSPLHF	TGTGCCAGCAGCTTGGCCACAGGGGGGGCCTCCTATAATTCACCCCTCCACTTT
TRBD1	-	TRBV9	TRBJ1-2	CASSVSGQSDGYTF	TGTGCCAGCAGCGTATCGGGACAGTCTGATGGCTACACCTTC